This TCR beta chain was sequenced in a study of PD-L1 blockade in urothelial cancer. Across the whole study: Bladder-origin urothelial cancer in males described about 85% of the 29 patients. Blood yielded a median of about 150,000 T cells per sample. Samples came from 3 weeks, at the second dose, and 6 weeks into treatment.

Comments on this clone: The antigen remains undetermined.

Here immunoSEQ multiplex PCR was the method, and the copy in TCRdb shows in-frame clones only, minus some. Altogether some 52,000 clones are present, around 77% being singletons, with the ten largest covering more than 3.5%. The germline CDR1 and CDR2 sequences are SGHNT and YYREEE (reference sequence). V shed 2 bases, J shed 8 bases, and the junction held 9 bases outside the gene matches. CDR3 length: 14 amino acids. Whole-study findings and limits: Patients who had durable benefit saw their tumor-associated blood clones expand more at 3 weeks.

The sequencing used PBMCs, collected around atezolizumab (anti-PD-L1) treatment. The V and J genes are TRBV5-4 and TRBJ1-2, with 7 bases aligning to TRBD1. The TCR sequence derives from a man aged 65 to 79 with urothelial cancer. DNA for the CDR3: TGTGCCAGCAGCTTTACCGAACGACAGGGAGGCTACACCTTC. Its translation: CASSFTERQGGYTF.